Below, 26 T cell receptor beta chains from the same sample are listed, as sequenced in a study of T cell changes during pregnancy in multiple sclerosis. Repertoires were generated with immunoSEQ multiplex PCR, while TCRdb's copy carries only in-frame clones and drops some. Among fewer than 60,000 clones listed, approximately 90% were seen once. Sequencing used peripheral blood, obtained after pregnancy. These receptor sequences come from a female donor in good health, enrolled as a control in a pregnancy study.

The chain has TRBV7-2 and TRBJ2-3; 10 nucleotides agree with TRBD2. The CDR3 has 19 amino acids. Germline V gives CDR1 SGHTA, CDR2 FQGNSA. V lost 6 bases to trimming and J lost 5 bases; unmatched junction nucleotides: 20. DNA of the CDR3: TGTGCCAGCAGTCCGCAACCCACAAGTAGCGGGGGGAAAAAAGATACGCAGTATTTT. Protein: CASSPQPTSSGGKKDTQYF.

The gene calls are TRBV6-5 and TRBJ1-2, with D possibly being TRBD1 (6 bases). Germline V gene data show CDR1 as MNHEY and CDR2 as SVGAGI. The CDR3 consists of 15 residues. With 0 bases removed from V and 4 bases from J, the gap between germline ends came to 12 bases. The CDR3, as DNA: TGTGCCAGCAGTTACTCGACCGGACAGTTCTATGGCTACACCTTC. Translated: CASSYSTGQFYGYTF.

This chain connects TRBV11-1 to TRBJ2-3; 12 bases are a match to TRBD2. The CDR3 is 16 amino acids. The trim removed 5 bases at V and 2 bases at J, leaving 5 bases unmatched. Germline V CDR1 and CDR2: SGHAT, FQDESV (reference sequence). The CDR3 loop reads CASSTWTSGNTDTQYF. The DNA of the CDR3 is TGTGCCAGCAGCACCTGGACTAGCGGGAACACAGATACGCAGTATTTT.

CDR3 DNA: TGTGCCAGTAGTATAGTAGCGAGCTCCTACAATGAGCAGTTCTTC. This codes for CASSIVASSYNEQFF. V is TRBV19 and J is TRBJ2-1; D perhaps matches TRBD2 (5 bases). The germline V gene has CDR1 LNHDA and CDR2 SQIVND (reference sequence). Trimming shortened V by 1 base and J by 0 bases, and 7 bases separated the two germline ends. This CDR3 contains 15 residues.

The genes are TRBV4-2 and TRBJ2-7; 11 bases match TRBD2. CDR1 and CDR2 (germline): LGHNA, YNFKEQ. The length of the CDR3 is 17 residues. V lost 4 bases to trimming and J lost 4 bases; unmatched junction nucleotides: 12. The CDR3 DNA reads as TGTGCCAGCAGCCGGCTACTAGCGGGAGACGGTAGTTACGAGCAGTACTTC. Its translation: CASSRLLAGDGSYEQYF.

This chain uses TRBV29-1 with TRBJ2-1, with 8 bases fitting TRBD2. The trim removed 6 bases at V and 6 bases at J, leaving 4 bases unmatched. The germline V gene encodes CDR1 SQVTM and CDR2 ANQGSEA. This CDR3 region has 12 residues. The CDR3 is CSVTGTSNEQFF. The CDR3 nucleotides read TGCAGCGTAACCGGGACTAGCAATGAGCAGTTCTTC.

The chain carries TRBV2 and TRBJ2-1; D is ambiguous. The CDR3 has 14 residues. Germline loops: CDR1 SNHLY, CDR2 FYNNEI. V was shortened by 3 bases and J by 0 bases, with 6 bases between the two germline ends. CDR3: CASSDLASYNEQFF. CDR3 in DNA: TGTGCCAGCAGTGACTTAGCCTCCTACAATGAGCAGTTCTTC.

The chain links TRBV11-2 to TRBJ2-1; 12 bases align to TRBD2. The CDR3 has 19 residues. The germline V gene has CDR1 SGHAT and CDR2 FQNNGV. The ends lost 0 bases at V and 5 bases at J; junction bases unmatched: 11. CDR3 in DNA: TGTGCCAGCAGCTTAGATCCTCCCCTCCTAGCGGGGGGGGACAATGAGCAGTTCTTC. Amino acids: CASSLDPPLLAGGDNEQFF.

This sequence joins TRBV18 and TRBJ2-3; TRBD2 aligns across 9 bases. V dropped 1 base and J dropped 2; count of bases not matched to a gene: 7. In germline, CDR1 is KGHSH, CDR2 LQKENI. This CDR3 is 17 amino acids long. This CDR3 reads CASSPRAPSGDTDTQYF. The CDR3 DNA is TGTGCCAGCTCACCACGTGCACCTAGCGGGGACACAGATACGCAGTATTTT.

The J gene is TRBJ2-3, the V gene TRBV6-1, with TRBD1 matching over 8 bases. The V and J ends lost 2 bases and 3 bases, in that order; junction bases with no gene match: 1. CDR1 and CDR2 (germline): MNHNS, SASEGT. The CDR3 is 14 amino acids. The CDR3 DNA follows: TGTGCCAGCAGTGAACGACAGGGGACAGATACGCAGTATTTT. Its protein is CASSERQGTDTQYF.

The rearrangement links TRBV4-3 to TRBJ2-7, with 8 nucleotides matching TRBD1. V shed 4 bases and J 4 bases; nucleotides not matched to a gene: 6. The CDR3 runs to 14 residues. Germline V CDR1 and CDR2: LGHNA, YSLEER. The CDR3 here is CASSLGQGPYEQYF. The CDR3 DNA reads as TGCGCCAGCAGCCTTGGACAGGGCCCATACGAGCAGTACTTC.

The chain combines TRBV7-8 with TRBJ1-5; tentative D call: TRBD1 (5 bases). Germline CDR1 reads SGHVS; CDR2 reads FQNEAQ. Trimming removed 4 bases from V and 0 bases from J, with 13 bases in between. CDR3 length: 16 amino acids. CDR3 region: CASSSLGDFSNQPQHF. CDR3 in DNA: TGTGCCAGCAGCTCCCTGGGGGACTTTAGCAATCAGCCCCAGCATTTT.

The V call is TRBV19, the J call TRBJ1-2; perhaps TRBD1 as D (5 bases). Germline CDR1 and CDR2: LNHDA and SQIVND (reference sequence). CDR3 length equals 11 residues. The V end was cut by 10 bases, the J end by 8 bases, with 14 bases between. CDR3 nucleotide sequence: TGTGCCACCGATGACAGTCGAGGCTACACCTTC. As protein: CATDDSRGYTF. The variable domain in full, with the rest retrieved from reference TRBV19 and TRBJ1-2, is DGGITQSPKYLFRKEGQNVTLSCEQNLNHDAMYWYRQDPGQGLRLIYYSQIVNDFQKGDIAEGYSVSREKKESFPLTVTSAQKNPTAFYLCATDDSRGYTFGSGTRLTVV.

V usage is TRBV2 and J usage is TRBJ1-3; 7 bases fit TRBD1. This CDR3 has 15 amino acids. The V and J ends lost 1 base and 4 bases, in that order; junction bases with no gene match: 4. Germline CDR1 reads SNHLY; CDR2 reads FYNNEI. The CDR3, as DNA: TGTGCCAGCAGTGAAGGACAGGGTGCGGGAAACACCATATATTTT. Translation gives CASSEGQGAGNTIYF.

Written as DNA, the CDR3 is TGTGCCAGCTTAGGGAGCGGGAGTCGGGCCGGGGAGCTGTTTTTT. Amino acid sequence: CASLGSGSRAGELFF. The genes are TRBV25-1 and TRBJ2-2, with 8 bases fitting TRBD2. V trimming: 8 bases; J trimming: 6 bases; junction bases outside the gene matches: 11. The CDR3 runs 15 residues. Germline V gives CDR1 MGHDK, CDR2 SYGVNS.

Turning to this clone: The same CDR3 is also encoded by other DNA sequences in this sample. The chain links TRBV5-1 to TRBJ1-2; the D gene is possibly TRBD1 (6 bases). The V end lost 1 base, the J end lost 4 bases, and 11 bases lay between the germline ends. This CDR3 has 14 amino acids. Germline CDR1 SGHRS, CDR2 YFSETQ. The CDR3 DNA is TGCGCCAGCAGCTTGAACGAGGGGGTCTATGGCTACACCTTC. It is translated as CASSLNEGVYGYTF.

This chain connects TRBV6-1 to TRBJ1-3; possible D gene TRBD1, 5 bases. The length of the CDR3 is 16 residues. Germline V lookup: CDR1 MNHNS, CDR2 SASEGT. Deletions cut 4 bases from V and 0 bases from J, with 13 bases between. The CDR3 here is CASSANTGYSGNTIYF. The DNA for the CDR3 is TGTGCCAGCAGTGCCAATACAGGTTACTCTGGAAACACCATATATTTT.

The chain carries TRBV11-1 and TRBJ1-1; perhaps TRBD1 as D (5 bases). The CDR3 is made up of 15 amino acids. Trimming removed 2 bases at V and 0 bases at J, with 10 bases between. CDR1 and CDR2 (germline): SGHAT, FQDESV (reference sequence). CDR3 in amino acids: CASSLRQNLNTEAFF. CDR3 nucleotide sequence: TGTGCCAGCAGCTTAAGACAGAACTTGAACACTGAAGCTTTCTTT.

V gene TRBV29-1 combines with J gene TRBJ1-1; the D is unclear. Trimming took 3 bases from V and 0 from J, leaving 8 bases between them. The CDR3 covers 13 residues. Per germline, CDR1 SQVTM and CDR2 ANQGSEA. The CDR3 reads CSVDSDMNTEAFF. In DNA form, the CDR3 reads TGCAGCGTTGATAGTGATATGAACACTGAAGCTTTCTTT.

This clone was seen once. The chain links TRBV11-2 to TRBJ2-3; 7 bases match TRBD1. CDR1 and CDR2 from the germline V gene are SGHAT and FQNNGV. J lost 0 bases, V lost 3 bases, and 3 bases had no gene match. The CDR3 has 15 residues. DNA of the CDR3: TGTGCCAGCAGCTTTAGGGGGCTCAGCACAGATACGCAGTATTTT. Protein product: CASSFRGLSTDTQYF.

The chain recombines TRBV7-9 with TRBJ1-2; 7 positions agree with TRBD1. Germline assignment: CDR1 SEHNR and CDR2 FQNEAQ (reference sequence). V shed 6 bases, J shed 8 bases, and the junction held 12 bases outside the gene matches. The CDR3 loop spans 14 amino acids. In DNA, the CDR3 is TGTGCCAGCAGTTCCCAACAGGGGATGGGAGGCTACACCTTC. This sequence encodes CASSSQQGMGGYTF.

This chain uses TRBV6-6 with TRBJ1-1; TRBD1 agrees at 7 bases. Germline V gene lookup returns CDR1 MNHNY and CDR2 SVGAGI (reference sequence). The CDR3 spans 14 residues. Germline trimming cut 6 bases from V and 1 base from J; bases unmatched to any gene: 5. The CDR3 DNA reads TGTGCCAGCAGCCCGACAGGGTCGAACACTGAAGCTTTCTTT. It translates to CASSPTGSNTEAFF.

This clone has more than one count but fewer than ten. The chain carries TRBV15 and TRBJ1-2, with D unresolved. The germline V gene encodes CDR1 LNHNV and CDR2 YYDKDF (reference sequence). Trimming took off 4 bases at V and 1 base at J, with 13 bases between the two ends. The CDR3 extends over 15 amino acids. The CDR3 DNA sequence: TGTGCCACCAGCAAAGAGACCGGAGTTAACTATGGCTACACCTTC. It codes for CATSKETGVNYGYTF.

The genes are TRBV7-2 and TRBJ2-5; 8 bases are a match to TRBD1. Looked up from germline, CDR1 is SGHTA and CDR2 is FQGNSA. V dropped 4 bases and J dropped 5; count of bases not matched to a gene: 12. CDR3 length: 16 amino acids. CDR3 sequence reads: CASSYLAGGQGETQYF. In DNA, the CDR3 is TGTGCCAGCAGCTATCTAGCAGGGGGCCAGGGTGAGACCCAGTACTTC. Looking up the rest from reference TRBV7-2 and TRBJ2-5 gives the full variable domain: GAGVSQSPSNKVTEKGKDVELRCDPISGHTALYWYRQSLGQGLEFLIYFQGNSAPDKSGLPSDRFSAERTGGSVSTLTIQRTQQEDSAVYLCASSYLAGGQGETQYFGPGTRLLVL.

V and J are TRBV6-5 and TRBJ2-7, with 10 bases fitting TRBD2. Germline V lookup: CDR1 MNHEY, CDR2 SVGAGI. J gave up 2 bases and V 6 bases, and 4 bases lay outside the gene matches. This CDR3 region has 14 residues. The CDR3 is CASRRGLAAYEQYF. In nucleotides, the CDR3 is TGTGCCAGCAGACGCGGACTAGCGGCCTACGAGCAGTACTTC.

The chain carries TRBV25-1 and TRBJ1-3; D not resolved. The CDR3 has 14 residues. CDR1 and CDR2 from the germline V gene are MGHDK and SYGVNS. Deletions cut 3 bases from V and 2 bases from J, with 8 bases between. The chain's CDR3 is CASSEVGTGNTIYF. For the CDR3, the DNA is TGTGCCAGCAGTGAGGTCGGTACTGGAAACACCATATATTTT.